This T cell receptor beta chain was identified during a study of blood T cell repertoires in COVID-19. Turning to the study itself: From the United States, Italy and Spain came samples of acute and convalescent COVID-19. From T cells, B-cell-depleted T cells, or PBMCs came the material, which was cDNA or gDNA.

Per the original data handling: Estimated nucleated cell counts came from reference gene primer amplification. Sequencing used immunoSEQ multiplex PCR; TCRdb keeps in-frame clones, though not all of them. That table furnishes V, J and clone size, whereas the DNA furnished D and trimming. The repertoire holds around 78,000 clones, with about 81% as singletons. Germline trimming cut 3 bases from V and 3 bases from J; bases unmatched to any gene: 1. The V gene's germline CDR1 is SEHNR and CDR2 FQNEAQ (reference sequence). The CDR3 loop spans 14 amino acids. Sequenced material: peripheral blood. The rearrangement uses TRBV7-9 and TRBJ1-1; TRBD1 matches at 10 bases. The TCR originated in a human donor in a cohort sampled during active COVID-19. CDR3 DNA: TGTGCCAGCAGCTTGGGGACAGGGGACACTGAAGCTTTCTTT. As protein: CASSLGTGDTEAFF.